A single sample is the source of the 29 T cell receptor beta chains below, sequenced in a study of T cells in Graves' hyperthyroidism and ophthalmopathy. TCR beta CDR3 region amplification was performed from RNA transcripts. Researchers ran a first-round RT-PCR on the TCR CDR3 using the HTBI primer set. TCRdb re-derived calls from the multiplex PCR reads in MiXCR, one entry per CDR3 protein. The sample has some 530,000 distinct CDR3 sequences, approximately 23% seen once. Sequencing used blood. The receptors stem from a woman in her seventies with Graves' ophthalmopathy.

This chain connects TRBV29-1 to TRBJ2-3; a weak D match, TRBD1 (6 bases). This CDR3 contains 15 residues. V was cut by 7 bases and J by 2 bases, with 19 bases left in between. Germline V gene sequence: CDR1 SQVTM, CDR2 ANQGSEA. DNA for the CDR3: TGCAGCGGTGGTAAAAACAGGGTCGCCACAGATACGCAGTATTTT. Translating gives CSGGKNRVATDTQYF.

This clonotype appeared a single time. A much larger clonotype is one base distant, so this may be a read error. This sequence joins TRBV6-1 and TRBJ1-1, with TRBD1 matching over 9 bases. There are 14 residues in the CDR3. The germline CDR1 and CDR2 sequences are MNHNS and SASEGT. V dropped 4 bases and J dropped 3; count of bases not matched to a gene: 3. CDR3 residues: CASSAGTGYTEAFF. The CDR3 DNA follows: TGTGCCAGCAGTGCCGGGACAGGGTACACTGAAGCTTTCTTT.

J is TRBJ1-3 and V is TRBV7-9; 9 bases align to TRBD1. Germline CDR1 and CDR2: SEHNR and FQNEAQ (reference sequence). This CDR3 is 15 amino acids long. V shed 6 bases, J shed 3 bases, and the junction held 6 bases outside the gene matches. CDR3 coding DNA: TGTGCCAGCAGGAAACAGGGGGCTTTTGGAAACACCATATATTTT. It is translated as CASRKQGAFGNTIYF.

This chain links TRBV9 with TRBJ2-3; a weak D match, TRBD1 (6 bases). This CDR3 contains 14 residues. V was trimmed by 6 bases and J by 6 bases, leaving 17 bases between them. Germline V gene sequence: CDR1 SGDLS, CDR2 YYNGEE. CDR3 nucleotide sequence: TGTGCCAGCAACCAGGACAGCCTAAGGGATACGCAGTATTTT. Residues: CASNQDSLRDTQYF.

This clonotype was detected only a few times. V is TRBV20-1 and J is TRBJ1-2; 10 bases map to TRBD1. Germline CDR1 is DFQATT and CDR2 is SNEGSKA (reference sequence). J gave up 7 bases and V 6 bases, and 8 bases lay outside the gene matches. This CDR3 comprises 13 residues. CDR3 sequence: CSAGRQGAAGYTF. In nucleotides, the CDR3 is TGCAGTGCAGGGCGACAGGGGGCAGCTGGCTACACCTTC.

This chain joins TRBV14 and TRBJ2-5, with TRBD2 matching 13 bases. With V trimmed by 4 bases and J by 5 bases, 10 bases remained unmatched. Germline V gene data show CDR1 as SGHDN and CDR2 as FVKESK. This CDR3 comprises 17 residues. In DNA form, the CDR3 reads TGTGCCAGCAGCCGGTTTCGGACTAGCGGGAGTATGGAGACCCAGTACTTC. It translates to CASSRFRTSGSMETQYF.

In DNA form, the CDR3 reads TGCAGTGCTAGAGCGACAGGGGCAGCGGGATTTTCCTACGAGCAGTACTTC. As protein: CSARATGAAGFSYEQYF. This chain links TRBV20-1 with TRBJ2-7; a weak D match, TRBD1 (8 bases). The germline V and J ends were trimmed by 1 base and 1 base, with 20 bases remaining between them. The CDR3 has 17 amino acids. From germline, CDR1 is DFQATT and CDR2 SNEGSKA (reference sequence).

The chain has TRBV4-2 and TRBJ2-3; D is unclear. The CDR3 covers 15 residues. Germline V gives CDR1 LGHNA, CDR2 YNFKEQ. V was clipped by 0 bases and J by 2 bases, with 9 bases between them. CDR3 protein: CASSQDPGFTDTQYF. CDR3 bases: TGTGCCAGCAGCCAAGATCCTGGATTCACAGATACGCAGTATTTT.

Comments on this clonotype: A much larger clonotype is one base distant, so this may be a read error. The V gene is TRBV28, the J gene TRBJ2-7, with 7 positions matching TRBD1. The CDR3 covers 14 residues. Trimming cost V 7 bases and J 4 bases; bases outside gene matches: 10. Germline values: CDR1 MDHEN, CDR2 SYDVKM. Here the CDR3 reads CASTKTETGYEQYF. Written as DNA, the CDR3 is TGTGCCAGCACTAAAACCGAGACAGGGTACGAGCAGTACTTC.

V gene TRBV19 combines with J gene TRBJ2-1; TRBD1 matches 9 bases. Per the germline V gene, CDR1 is LNHDA and CDR2 is SQIVND (reference sequence). Trimming took 9 bases from V and 11 from J; bases not matched to a gene: 14. The CDR3 runs 14 residues. This CDR3 reads CASLDGTGRRQQFF. CDR3 nucleotides: TGTGCCAGCCTCGACGGGACAGGGAGAAGGCAGCAGTTCTTC. Filled out from reference TRBV19 and TRBJ2-1, the complete variable domain reads DGGITQSPKYLFRKEGQNVTLSCEQNLNHDAMYWYRQDPGQGLRLIYYSQIVNDFQKGDIAEGYSVSREKKESFPLTVTSAQKNPTAFYLCASLDGTGRRQQFFGPGTRLTVL.

This clonotype came up many times. V usage is TRBV7-2 and J usage is TRBJ2-3, with 7 positions matching TRBD1. From germline, CDR1 is SGHTA and CDR2 FQGNSA. The CDR3 is 15 amino acids. V dropped 2 bases and J dropped 0; count of bases not matched to a gene: 2. Here the CDR3 DNA reads TGTGCCAGCAGCTTAATGGGACAGAGCACAGATACGCAGTATTTT. It specifies CASSLMGQSTDTQYF.

This clonotype showed up many times. This chain connects TRBV6-2 or TRBV6-3 to TRBJ1-1; tentatively, D is TRBD1 (5 bases). V was trimmed by 2 bases and J by 5 bases, leaving 21 bases between them. Germline CDR1 reads MNHEY; CDR2 reads SVGEGT. The CDR3 contains 17 residues. DNA for the CDR3: TGTGCCAGCAGTTACGTGGGGCCGGTGGCCGCAGGAACTGAAGCTTTCTTT. Translation: CASSYVGPVAAGTEAFF.

This clonotype showed up many times. The gene calls are TRBV12-3 or TRBV12-4 and TRBJ1-4; D is unresolved. The CDR3 is 14 amino acids. With 0 bases removed from V and 7 bases from J, the gap between germline ends came to 9 bases. The CDR3 DNA reads as TGTGCCAGCAGTTTAGCGGTGGGGAGTGAAAAACTGTTTTTT. Residues: CASSLAVGSEKLFF.

The sample holds a few counts of this clonotype. J is TRBJ2-1 and V is TRBV7-3; 13 bases are a match to TRBD2. Trimming removed 3 bases from V and 10 bases from J; junction bases left unmatched: 6. The CDR3 extends over 15 amino acids. Germline CDR1 SGHTA, CDR2 FQGTGA. The CDR3 here is CASSFSGLAGDEQFF. CDR3 in DNA: TGTGCCAGCAGCTTTTCTGGACTAGCGGGAGACGAGCAGTTCTTC.

This clonotype was recorded at least ten times. The CDR3 sequence: CASTLKGTPNSSYNSPLHF. For the CDR3, the DNA is TGTGCCAGCACCCTTAAGGGAACGCCGAACAGCTCCTATAATTCACCCCTCCACTTT. The rearrangement links TRBV2 to TRBJ1-6; D not resolved. The V gene's germline CDR1 is SNHLY and CDR2 FYNNEI. Trimming pared 7 bases from V and 0 bases from J, leaving 22 bases between. This CDR3 has 19 residues.

V and J are TRBV7-9 and TRBJ2-3; D gene uncertain. V was clipped by 3 bases and J by 9 bases, with 16 bases between them. The germline V gene has CDR1 SEHNR and CDR2 FQNEAQ (reference sequence). This CDR3 has 14 residues. The CDR3 DNA reads TGTGCCAGCAGCTTTGGGCGGCGCACGGAAACGCAGTATTTT. Translated: CASSFGRRTETQYF.

The chain couples TRBV3-1 to TRBJ2-7; 9 bases are a match to TRBD2. The CDR3 sequence is 13 residues long. The ends lost 6 bases at V and 6 bases at J; junction bases unmatched: 6. Germline V gene data show CDR1 as LGHDT and CDR2 as YNNKEL (reference sequence). The CDR3 region has the DNA TGTGCCAGCAGTTGGGCTAGCGGGGCCGAGCAGTACTTC. Its protein product is CASSWASGAEQYF.

This clonotype was observed many times. The chain uses TRBV11-2 and TRBJ1-1; 11 bases are shared with TRBD1. The germline CDR1 and CDR2 sequences are SGHAT and FQNNGV. CDR3 size: 14 residues. The ends lost 0 bases at V and 11 bases at J; junction bases unmatched: 5. The DNA of the CDR3 is TGTGCCAGCAGCTTAGATTGGACAGGGGGCGATGCTTTCTTT. Protein sequence: CASSLDWTGGDAFF.

V gene TRBV5-1 combines with J gene TRBJ2-3, with 7 bases lining up with TRBD2. V lost 9 bases, J lost 2 bases, and 9 bases stayed unmatched. This CDR3 is 14 amino acids long. CDR1 SGHRS and CDR2 YFSETQ come from the germline V gene. Here the CDR3 DNA reads TGCGCCACTGCGAGCGGGACCATCACAGATACGCAGTATTTT. Its translation: CATASGTITDTQYF.

The rearrangement uses TRBV30 and TRBJ2-2; 7 nucleotides line up with TRBD1. CDR3 length: 16 amino acids. Germline V lookup: CDR1 GTSNPN, CDR2 SVGIG (reference sequence). V shed 3 bases and J 5 bases; nucleotides not matched to a gene: 12. The CDR3 reads CAWRLTGRVGTGELFF. In DNA form, the CDR3 reads TGTGCCTGGAGATTGACAGGGCGCGTAGGAACCGGGGAGCTGTTTTTT. Drawing the rest from reference TRBV30 and TRBJ2-2, the complete variable domain is SQTIHQWPATLVQPVGSPLSLECTVEGTSNPNLYWYRQAAGRGLQLLFYSVGIGQISSEVPQNLSASRPQDRQFILSSKKLLLSDSGFYLCAWRLTGRVGTGELFFGEGSRLTVL.

This clonotype has a count of ten or more. CDR3 amino acids: CASSPADSNGYTF. In DNA, the CDR3 is TGTGCCAGCAGTCCCGCCGATTCAAATGGCTACACCTTC. The chain employs TRBV2 and TRBJ1-2; D is undetermined. Germline V CDR1 and CDR2: SNHLY, FYNNEI. This CDR3 is built from 13 residues. Trimming stripped 5 bases from V and 6 bases from J, with 13 bases between.

This sequence joins TRBV5-6 and TRBJ2-7; D possibly corresponds to TRBD2 (5 bases). The V and J ends lost 3 bases and 0 bases respectively, with 16 bases between them. This CDR3 is built from 16 residues. Germline lookup yields CDR1 SGHDT and CDR2 YYEEEE. The CDR3 coding sequence is TGTGCCAGCAGCTCAGGTATGACGGGGAGCTCCTACGAGCAGTACTTC. Its translation: CASSSGMTGSSYEQYF.

This clonotype was found a few times. The genes are TRBV30 and TRBJ1-1; unclear D gene. The CDR3 length is 10 residues. Germline V gene data show CDR1 as GTSNPN and CDR2 as SVGIG (reference sequence). The V gene lost 3 bases and the J gene lost 6 bases, with 5 bases spanning the gap. CDR3: CAWRRSEAFF. CDR3 in DNA: TGTGCCTGGAGAAGGTCTGAAGCTTTCTTT. Complete variable domain (other parts from reference TRBV30 and TRBJ1-1): SQTIHQWPATLVQPVGSPLSLECTVEGTSNPNLYWYRQAAGRGLQLLFYSVGIGQISSEVPQNLSASRPQDRQFILSSKKLLLSDSGFYLCAWRRSEAFFGQGTRLTVV.

V gene TRBV6-1 combines with J gene TRBJ1-5; 7 bases fit TRBD1. The V gene end was trimmed by 6 bases and the J gene end by 3 bases; junction bases not matched to a gene: 5. The germline V gene encodes CDR1 MNHNS and CDR2 SASEGT. There are 14 residues in the CDR3. DNA for the CDR3: TGTGCCAGCAGACCGGGGACAGCCAATCAGCCCCAGCATTTT. Protein sequence: CASRPGTANQPQHF.

This clonotype was picked up a small number of times. CDR3 coding DNA: TGTGCCAGCAGTACGACGTCGAGCTCCTATAATTCACCCCTCCACTTT. It yields the protein CASSTTSSSYNSPLHF. The chain uses TRBV28 and TRBJ1-6; D is unresolved. Germline V CDR1 and CDR2: MDHEN, SYDVKM. V gave up 5 bases and J gave up 0 bases, with 11 bases separating them. This CDR3 contains 16 residues.

The chain is built from TRBV30 and TRBJ1-5, with TRBD1 matching 11 bases. Trimming cost V 5 bases and J 2 bases; bases outside gene matches: 2. Per germline, CDR1 GTSNPN and CDR2 SVGIG (reference sequence). The CDR3 is 14 amino acids. CDR3: CAWGTGGGNQPQHF. The CDR3 DNA is TGTGCCTGGGGGACAGGGGGTGGCAATCAGCCCCAGCATTTT.

This sequence joins TRBV7-3 and TRBJ2-1; D uncertain. The CDR3 covers 13 residues. V was shortened by 5 bases and J by 9 bases, with 14 bases between the two germline ends. Germline V gene data show CDR1 as SGHTA and CDR2 as FQGTGA. The CDR3 bases are TGTGCCAGCAGCCCAAACCCTAGAGGTGAGCAGTTCTTC. Protein sequence: CASSPNPRGEQFF.

In its sample, this clonotype was seen many times. This sequence joins TRBV30 and TRBJ1-1; D call uncertain. Trimming cost V 4 bases and J 1 base, with 10 bases left between them. This CDR3 contains 13 residues. Germline values: CDR1 GTSNPN, CDR2 SVGIG (reference sequence). The CDR3 region has the DNA TGTGCCTGGATCGGTAATTCGAACACTGAAGCTTTCTTT. It yields the protein CAWIGNSNTEAFF.

The chain links TRBV29-1 to TRBJ1-2; D possibly corresponds to TRBD1 (6 bases). V lost 7 bases to trimming and J lost 12 bases, with 24 bases between them. In germline, CDR1 is SQVTM, CDR2 ANQGSEA. The CDR3 runs 13 residues. CDR3 sequence: CSGGGADTAGHTF. Written as DNA, the CDR3 is TGCAGCGGTGGGGGGGCAGACACTGCAGGACACACCTTC.